Below, 17 T cell receptor beta chains from the same sample are listed, as sequenced in a study of cytomegalovirus exposure and HLA in healthy donors. A multiplex PCR was run with 60 Vbeta primers and 13 Jbeta primers. This table comes from immunoSEQ multiplex PCR, and its TCRdb copy is limited to in-frame clones, with some not included. Its clone listing holds around 150,000 clones. The specimen was PBMCs. Source of these receptors: a woman in her sixties in good health and CMV-seronegative.

The chain couples TRBV6-5 to TRBJ2-5, with 7 bases identical to TRBD2. This CDR3 spans 15 amino acids. CDR1 and CDR2 from the germline V gene are MNHEY and SVGAGI. Germline trimming cut 8 bases from V and 4 bases from J; bases unmatched to any gene: 13. The CDR3 DNA follows: TGTGCCAGCGGGAGGGCCTCGGGGGGTGGAGAGACCCAGTACTTC. It codes for CASGRASGGGETQYF.

The V and J genes are TRBV11-2 and TRBJ2-3; no firm D call. Germline loops: CDR1 SGHAT, CDR2 FQNNGV. Between the trimmed V and J ends, which lost 4 bases and 0 bases, there was a span of 8 bases. This CDR3 region has 14 residues. Here the CDR3 reads CASSYDFSTDTQYF. DNA for the CDR3: TGTGCCAGCAGCTACGACTTTAGCACAGATACGCAGTATTTT.

The chain joins TRBV6-5 to TRBJ1-2; 9 bases match TRBD1. The CDR3 is made up of 16 amino acids. Germline loops: CDR1 MNHEY, CDR2 SVGAGI. With V trimmed by 2 bases and J by 4 bases, 8 bases remained unmatched. As DNA, the CDR3 is TGTGCCAGCAGTTACGTGGGACAGGGTTTCGGCTATGGCTACACCTTC. Amino acids: CASSYVGQGFGYGYTF.

The rearrangement links TRBV10-3 to TRBJ2-4, with a weak D call TRBD1 (5 bases). Germline V gene lookup returns CDR1 ENHRY and CDR2 SYGVKD. CDR3 size: 16 residues. V dropped 5 bases and J dropped 1 base, with 15 bases sitting between them. The CDR3 loop is CAISKTAGYAKNIQYF. In DNA form, the CDR3 reads TGTGCCATCAGTAAAACCGCAGGGTACGCCAAAAACATTCAGTACTTC.

The chain recombines TRBV5-1 with TRBJ1-2; 8 nucleotides match TRBD1. V was clipped by 4 bases and J by 3 bases; unmatched bases: 11. Germline V lookup: CDR1 SGHRS, CDR2 YFSETQ. CDR3 length equals 16 residues. CDR3 residues: CASSPGQGTKDYGYTF. The CDR3 nucleotides read TGCGCCAGCAGCCCCGGACAGGGAACTAAGGACTATGGCTACACCTTC.

The rearrangement uses TRBV7-9 and TRBJ1-4; D is perhaps TRBD1 (6 bases). The CDR3 runs 15 residues. Germline V lookup: CDR1 SEHNR, CDR2 FQNEAQ (reference sequence). With 5 bases removed from V and 7 bases from J, the gap between germline ends came to 17 bases. CDR3 DNA: TGTGCCAGCAGCGAAGACAGGACTCGCGGTGAAAAACTGTTTTTT. This codes for CASSEDRTRGEKLFF.

The CDR3 loop is CASSREAFTEAFF. CDR3 nucleotides: TGTGCCAGCAGCCGGGAGGCCTTCACTGAAGCTTTCTTT. This sequence joins TRBV5-6 and TRBJ1-1; D gene ambiguous. V was trimmed by 4 bases and J by 4 bases, leaving 11 bases between them. The CDR3 has 13 amino acids. Germline CDR1 reads SGHDT; CDR2 reads YYEEEE.

V gene TRBV11-2 combines with J gene TRBJ1-2, with 7 bases identical to TRBD1. Germline V lookup: CDR1 SGHAT, CDR2 FQNNGV. The CDR3 totals 11 residues. The V segment lost 4 bases and the J segment 8 bases; nucleotides outside the gene matches: 1. The CDR3: CASSSTGGYTF. CDR3 sequence (DNA): TGTGCCAGCAGCTCGACAGGGGGCTACACCTTC. The variable domain in full, with the rest retrieved from reference TRBV11-2 and TRBJ1-2, is EAGVAQSPRYKIIEKRQSVAFWCNPISGHATLYWYQQILGQGPKLLIQFQNNGVVDDSQLPKDRFSAERLKGVDSTLKIQPAKLEDSAVYLCASSSTGGYTFGSGTRLTVV.

The genes are TRBV27 and TRBJ2-3, with D unclear. V shed 6 bases and J shed 6 bases, with 10 bases lying between them. Germline V gene data show CDR1 as MNHEY and CDR2 as SMNVEV (reference sequence). This CDR3 comprises 12 residues. This CDR3 is CASSRFRDTQYF. The DNA for the CDR3 is TGTGCCAGCAGCCGATTTCGGGATACGCAGTATTTT.

DNA of the CDR3: TGTGCCAGCAGCCAGCGACTAGCGGGAGGGGAAGATACGCAGTATTTT. It specifies CASSQRLAGGEDTQYF. The rearrangement links TRBV7-9 to TRBJ2-3; 14 bases fit TRBD2. CDR1 and CDR2 (germline): SEHNR, FQNEAQ (reference sequence). The CDR3 has 16 residues. Trimming cost V 5 bases and J 5 bases; bases outside gene matches: 6.

CDR3 region: CASSFAGDTEAFF. CDR3 bases: TGTGCCAGCAGCTTTGCAGGGGACACTGAAGCTTTCTTT. The rearrangement uses TRBV13 and TRBJ1-1; tentative D call: TRBD1 (6 bases). This CDR3 has 13 residues. Trimming cost V 3 bases and J 3 bases, with 8 bases left between them. In germline, CDR1 is PRHDT, CDR2 FYEKMQ (reference sequence).

This rearrangement joins TRBV11-3 to TRBJ2-2; perhaps TRBD2 as D (6 bases). The germline CDR1 and CDR2 sequences are SGHNT and YENEEA. V was cut by 6 bases and J by 4 bases, with 15 bases left in between. CDR3 length equals 15 residues. In nucleotides, the CDR3 is TGTGCCAGCAGTTTGGGGGGATCTATCACCGGGGAGCTGTTTTTT. As protein: CASSLGGSITGELFF.

The chain links TRBV10-3 to TRBJ1-3; 8 positions agree with TRBD1. CDR1 is ENHRY, CDR2 SYGVKD, per germline. CDR3 size: 15 residues. Trimming cost V 2 bases and J 2 bases; bases outside gene matches: 2. CDR3 region: CAISEIQGAGNTIYF. As DNA, the CDR3 is TGTGCCATCAGTGAGATACAGGGGGCTGGAAACACCATATATTTT.

This chain links TRBV5-6 with TRBJ2-7; maybe TRBD2 (6 bases). V lost 4 bases and J 4 bases, leaving 21 bases between the germline ends. The CDR3 has 16 amino acids. The V gene's germline CDR1 is SGHDT and CDR2 YYEEEE. The CDR3 nucleotides are TGTGCCAGCAGCCGGACGGGGGACTTCTCCCCGTACGAGCAGTACTTC. Translated: CASSRTGDFSPYEQYF.

The J gene is TRBJ1-6, the V gene TRBV15; D is possibly TRBD1 (6 bases). The CDR3 contains 17 residues. V lost 0 bases and J lost 4, with 13 bases in between. CDR1 LNHNV and CDR2 YYDKDF come from the germline V gene (reference sequence). This CDR3 is CATSRDGGLAYNSPLHF. The CDR3 DNA follows: TGTGCCACCAGCAGAGACGGGGGGCTGGCGTATAATTCACCCCTCCACTTT. Full variable domain (missing parts from reference TRBV15 and TRBJ1-6): DAMVIQNPRYQVTQFGKPVTLSCSQTLNHNVMYWYQQKSSQAPKLLFHYYDKDFNNEADTPDNFQSRRPNTSFCFLDIRSPGLGDTAMYLCATSRDGGLAYNSPLHFGNGTRLTVT.

The chain uses TRBV10-3 and TRBJ2-7; the D gene is possibly TRBD1 (5 bases). Germline values: CDR1 ENHRY, CDR2 SYGVKD. V lost 5 bases to trimming and J lost 1 base, with 9 bases between them. This CDR3 comprises 13 residues. CDR3 DNA sequence: TGTGCCATCAGTCAGGGAAAGTCCTACGAGCAGTACTTC. It translates to CAISQGKSYEQYF.

The chain links TRBV7-6 to TRBJ2-5; tentative D call: TRBD2 (5 bases). The CDR3 length is 14 residues. CDR1 and CDR2 from the germline V gene are SGHVS and FNYEAQ. Between the trimmed V and J ends, which lost 0 bases and 5 bases, there was a span of 10 bases. CDR3 protein: CASSLAGAGETQYF. The CDR3 DNA follows: TGTGCCAGCAGCTTAGCGGGAGCCGGGGAGACCCAGTACTTC. The whole variable domain, filled in from reference TRBV7-6 and TRBJ2-5, reads GAGVSQSPRYKVTKRGQDVALRCDPISGHVSLYWYRQALGQGPEFLTYFNYEAQQDKSGLPNDRFSAERPEGSISTLTIQRTEQRDSAMYRCASSLAGAGETQYFGPGTRLLVL.